This T cell receptor beta chain comes out of a study of T cells in Graves' hyperthyroidism and ophthalmopathy. Turning to the study itself: Blood was drawn when the patient was first diagnosed and still untreated.

The CDR3 contains 14 residues. Looked up from germline, CDR1 is DFQATT and CDR2 is SNEGSKA (reference sequence). Trimming removed 5 bases from V and 3 bases from J; junction bases left unmatched: 8. It was considered stable Graves' hyperthyroidism when ophthalmopathy did not progress within 18 months. Any patient presenting with uncontrolled infection, other autoimmune disease, pregnancy or lactation was left out. In making diagnoses, clinical symptoms, serum thyroxine and TRAb, thyroid ultrasound and orbital computed tomography were all used. This clonotype appeared many times. The TCR beta CDR3 regions underwent amplification using RNA transcripts as the source. Researchers ran a first-round RT-PCR on the TCR CDR3 using the HTBI primer set. TCRdb called the multiplex PCR reads again in MiXCR, with one record for every CDR3 protein. The sample yields about 560,000 distinct CDR3 sequences, around 15% seen once.

This chain joins TRBV20-1 and TRBJ2-7, with 9 bases identical to TRBD2. This TCR was sampled from a woman aged 40-49 years with Graves' hyperthyroidism. The sequencing sample was made of blood. CDR3 amino acids: CSAHTGTSSYEQYF. For the CDR3, the DNA is TGCAGTGCTCATACCGGGACTAGCAGCTACGAGCAGTACTTC.